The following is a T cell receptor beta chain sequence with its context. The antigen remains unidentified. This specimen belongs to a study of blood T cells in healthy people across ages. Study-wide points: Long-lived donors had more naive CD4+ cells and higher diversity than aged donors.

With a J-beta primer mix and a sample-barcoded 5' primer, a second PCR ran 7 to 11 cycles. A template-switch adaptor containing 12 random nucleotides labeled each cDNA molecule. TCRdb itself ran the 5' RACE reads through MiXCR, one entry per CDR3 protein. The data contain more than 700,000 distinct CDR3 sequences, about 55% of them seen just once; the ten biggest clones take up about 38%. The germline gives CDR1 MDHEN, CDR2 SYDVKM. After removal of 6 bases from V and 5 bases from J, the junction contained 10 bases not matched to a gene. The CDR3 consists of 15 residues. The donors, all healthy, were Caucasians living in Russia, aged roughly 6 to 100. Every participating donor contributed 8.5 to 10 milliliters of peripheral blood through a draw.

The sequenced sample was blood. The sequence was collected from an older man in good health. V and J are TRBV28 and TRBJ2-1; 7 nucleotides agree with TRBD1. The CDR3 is CASSPQDRWNNEQFF. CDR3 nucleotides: TGTGCCAGCAGCCCCCAGGACAGGTGGAACAATGAGCAGTTCTTC.